Reported below is one T cell receptor (beta chain). There is no known antigen for this receptor. The input lacks base qualities; no much larger clone sits a single base away. The data originate from a study of cytomegalovirus exposure and HLA in healthy donors listed by TCRdb under 2017. The study in broad terms: In an earlier analysis of approximately 500 of the donors, approximately 300 Gb of sequence data and roughly 100 million unique TCR beta sequences from some 170 million T cells were reported. An early release that covered about 600 HLA-typed donors contained around 300 gigabases of sequencing data and 70 million to 100 million unique TCR sequences. The genetic ancestry cluster associated with self-reported Caucasian donors included over 65% of the roughly 400 genotyped donors. The study aimed to test whether signatures of past pathogen exposure could be identified by cataloging public T cell receptors. Using immunosequencing, the study profiled T cell repertoires from 500 to 800 subjects and related those repertoires to cytomegalovirus serostatus. A separate validation cohort of roughly 110 different subjects was used in addition to the approximately 610-subject first cohort. To predict cytomegalovirus infection status, the study combined high-throughput TCR immunosequencing, statistical association of individual TCRs with disease status, and machine learning. A later analysis re-analyzed previously published TCR beta repertoires from roughly 600 donors and added high-resolution HLA genotyping to study TCR occurrence patterns. Rather than using new phenotypic data, the later analysis identified candidate immune exposures from TCR beta sequences and from how often those sequences occurred across donors. An earlier analysis of some 500 of the donors used high-throughput TCR beta sequencing to judge whether each TCR beta V gene segment behaved as functional or pseudogenic. Donor age, sex, ethnicity and CMV serostatus were collected together with the repertoire data. A later genetic analysis used genome-wide SNP genotypes for about 55% of the 666 donors, treating that subset as a discovery cohort. Every repertoire in the discovery cohort had been generated on one and the same sequencing platform. Class I and class II HLA loci were covered by the typing at four-digit resolution. Typing coverage varied by locus: roughly 629-630 donors for A, B, C, DRB1 and DQB1; under 550 for DQA1; approximately 610 for DPA1; under 490 for DPB1. Five DR-DQ haplotypes were handled as single units for association and clustering, since linkage in the cohort was strong. Among 398 genotyped donors of the cohort, an average of about 240,000 unique TCR beta nucleotide sequences were sequenced per donor, roughly a sixth of them non-productive. The paper's findings and limits, for the study overall: Sequencing depth was assumed to be roughly uniform across donors in the presence/absence analyses, though that assumption may not hold. In a later genetic analysis, fewer N-insertions in productive TCRs were reported among donors in an Asian-associated ancestry cluster than the roughly 640-donor mean. A later analysis reported that several top co-occurrence clusters appeared linked to parvovirus B19, influenza, CMV and Epstein-Barr virus. Because counts were too low, under 20 rarely observed V segments, including chromosome 9 orphons, were left out of the earlier analysis of 587 of the donors. In a later analysis, most CMV-associated TCR beta chains were found to appear HLA-restricted, with HLA associations seemingly driven largely by CMV exposure. Because HLA typing was missing for some donors at each locus, association tests included only the typed subset. Most TCR sequences were observed very rarely across donors, whereas some public TCRs were present in many individuals. In an earlier analysis of 587 of the donors, most TCR beta V segments appeared in productive rearrangements about 90% or about 30% of the time, broadly matching IMGT annotations. An association between a missense DCLRE1C variant and V-gene and J-gene trimming of TCR beta chains was found in a later genetic analysis and replicated in an independent cohort. A later analysis found that HLA-associated TCR beta chains were more clonally expanded and had lower generation probabilities than equally common non-associated chains. The cohort was sequenced for TCR beta chains only, and without alpha or paired-chain data the features that could be detected were limited. Assigning TCR associations to individual alleles was difficult when HLA alleles, especially DR and DQ, strongly co-occurred. In a later analysis, the rate of TCR association differed among HLA loci, with DRB1 alleles having the most associated TCRs and HLA-C alleles having the fewest. In vitro tests confirmed that a few of the cytomegalovirus-associated TCR beta chains recognize cytomegalovirus antigens. Correlated functional status among segregating V segments might reflect linkage disequilibrium, but an unknown experimental factor could not be ruled out. A cluster of highly shared sequence variants was judged likely to be a technical artifact of the sequencing pipeline. According to the authors, the approach could potentially be generalized to other disease states and immunological phenotypes. CMV serostatus was the only immune exposure information available for the cohort. Some IMGT-functional V segments, including TRBV6-2 and TRBV6-3, could not be distinguished by the 87-base-pair reads and were therefore excluded. The study gave a list of 150 to 200 TCR beta chains associated with cytomegalovirus. A further reported finding was that TCR beta sequences accurately predicted the HLA-A and HLA-B alleles for most subjects in the first cohort. At a false discovery rate of 0.05, a later analysis linked approximately 18,000 TCR beta sequences to specific HLA alleles. Cytomegalovirus status was reported to be diagnosed by the classifier with high specificity and sensitivity in both the original and validation cohorts.

The receptor library was made with the immunoSEQ multiplex PCR assay. A mixture of 60 forward primers for TCR Vbeta segments and 13 reverse primers for TCR Jbeta segments was used in the multiplex PCR. Amplification of the CDR3 region of rearranged TCR beta genes was performed with a multiplex PCR assay on genomic DNA. Amplified TCR beta libraries were sequenced as 87-base-pair reads on the Illumina HiSeq System. In the original analysis: A later analysis tallied approximately 87 million unique TCR beta chains across the roughly 610 repertoires, and approximately 12 million of those chains were shared by two or more donors. To remove PCR and sequencing errors, raw reads were error-corrected and collapsed into unique sequences using a nearest-neighbor algorithm that merged closely related sequences. Alignment of CDR3 sequences to IMGT reference sequences was used to assign V, D and J gene segments. For a sequence to be retained, a match of at least six nucleotides was required to both a V gene segment and a J gene segment. Rearrangements were classified as productive when the CDR3 lacked stop codons and remained in frame with V and J, and all other rearrangements were classified as non-productive. Following IMGT convention, CDR3 was defined as the stretch from the second conserved V-encoded cysteine up to the conserved J-encoded phenylalanine. Sequences without an unambiguous match to a single V gene segment were excluded from the earlier analysis of approximately 560 of the donors. In an earlier analysis of around 600 of the donors, V segments were called functional above 56.7% productive rearrangements and were called segregating when the between-donor standard deviation exceeded 5%. A statistical classification framework was built for diagnosing cytomegalovirus status from the catalog of TCR beta chain sequences. V and J gene assignment, in a later analysis, came from comparing TCR nucleotide sequences with IMGT/GENE-DB human TR gene sequences. Using the TCRdist pipeline, a later analysis assigned CDR3 sequences along with most-parsimonious VDJ recombination scenarios. In a later analysis, every TCR beta chain was defined by the combination of its CDR3 amino acid sequence and its V-gene family, and reads without a unique V-gene family were dropped. As a way to deal with suspected cross-contamination and a sequencing artifact, a later analysis dropped roughly 620 nucleotide sequences that were highly shared and had low generation probability. In a later analysis, a clonal expansion index for each public chain was calculated from normalized within-repertoire ranks of inferred template counts. A later analysis computed generation probabilities with a VDJ recombination model fitted to out-of-frame rearrangements, and checked the results against IGoR. Hypergeometric tests were used in a later analysis to score TCR-TCR, TCR-HLA and TCR-CMV co-occurrence, with a repertoire-size bias correction applied to the TCR pairs. A later analysis estimated false discovery rates by permuting HLA or CMV assignments 20 times. In a later analysis, co-occurring TCRs were grouped with DBSCAN, and TCRdist sequence similarity was added when clustering was performed within HLA-allele-positive subsets. Repertoires with fewer than 30,000 or more than 120,000 public chains, plus five repertoires with anomalous nucleotide sharing, were excluded from co-occurrence clustering. TCRdb provides this immuneACCESS table in a form limited to in-frame rearrangements. Some clones are lacking; in checked studies, under half of them reflect an unresolved V gene, and why the rest are absent is not known. The V and J calls and the clone size are those of that table, but D and trimming were determined from the DNA. This sample comprises 100,000 to 150,000 clones, 70% to 80% of them detected only once. Around 4.9% of the sample is held by the ten biggest clonotypes.

In total, approximately 700 healthy bone marrow donors made up the cohort. At the time of sampling, all cohort members were nominally healthy, though unrecorded immune exposures were likely present. The donor tested CMV seropositive and was one of the 289 seropositive cohort members. Every donor gave a peripheral blood sample, and the peripheral blood mononuclear cells from that sample were used for TCR beta sequencing. The Qiagen DNeasy Blood Extraction Kit was used to extract genomic DNA from the blood cell samples. The germline ends are 14 bases apart after V is trimmed by 10 bases and J by 1 base. From the germline V gene (reference sequence), CDR1 is LNHDA and CDR2 is SQIVND. The cysteine opens and the phenylalanine closes a CDR3 of 14 amino acids. The entry retains the CDR3 DNA only, 42 bases that are in frame from base 1.

Input material: PBMCs. This receptor was obtained from a man aged 45-65 years in good health and CMV-seropositive. This sequence uses TRBV19 and TRBJ1-5, with TRBD1 perhaps the D gene, on 6 matching bases. The DNA sequence follows: TGTGCCACCAAGAAGGGGGGGAGCAATCAGCCCCAGCATTTT. Translated, this is CATKKGGSNQPQHF. Extended through the reference TRBV19 and TRBJ1-5 proteins, this CDR3 yields the full variable domain: DGGITQSPKYLFRKEGQNVTLSCEQNLNHDAMYWYRQDPGQGLRLIYYSQIVNDFQKGDIAEGYSVSREKKESFPLTVTSAQKNPTAFYLCATKKGGSNQPQHFGDGTRLSIL.